One sample yielded the 28 T cell receptor beta chains listed below, sequenced in a study of quantifying T cell responses using KT2 cells. Across the whole study: cDNA was made from DNase-treated RNA using alpha and beta constant primers.

An oligo carrying a UMI was ligated to the cDNA 3' end. The first PCR ran three to four cycles with an equimolar RC1.1 and RC1.2 beta primer mix. TCRdb reanalysed the UMI-ligation and nested PCR reads using MiXCR and keeps one entry per CDR3 protein. The table lists fewer than 50,000 distinct CDR3 sequences, over 15% of them singletons. The material sequenced was PBMCs spiked with cells of the T cell clone KT2. The source of these receptors is a human donor.

The chain combines TRBV11-2 with TRBJ2-2; D assignment may be TRBD1 or TRBD2 (5 bases each). This CDR3 is 16 amino acids long. Germline V gene lookup returns CDR1 SGHAT and CDR2 FQNNGV. Trimming took 7 bases from V and 7 from J, leaving 22 bases between them. DNA for the CDR3: TGTGCCAGCACCCTAAGTTTTGCAGGGACCGGCGGGGAGCTGTTTTTT. Protein sequence: CASTLSFAGTGGELFF.

The J gene is TRBJ2-3, the V gene TRBV5-1, with TRBD2 as a possible D gene (7 bases). The V and J ends lost 3 bases and 3 bases respectively, with 11 bases between them. The germline CDR1 and CDR2 sequences are SGHRS and YFSETQ. CDR3 length equals 14 residues. CDR3 DNA sequence: TGCGCCAGCAGCTGGGGGGGCCGGACAGATACGCAGTATTTT. Its protein is CASSWGGRTDTQYF.

V and J are TRBV7-6 and TRBJ2-7; D might be TRBD2 (6 bases). Per the germline V gene, CDR1 is SGHVS and CDR2 is FNYEAQ. Trimming took off 5 bases at V and 3 bases at J, with 14 bases between the two ends. The CDR3 sequence is 14 residues long. CDR3 sequence reads: CASSLGGPIYEQYF. The CDR3 DNA reads as TGTGCCAGCAGCCTCGGAGGGCCTATCTACGAGCAGTACTTC.

The chain employs TRBV30 and TRBJ1-2; D is undetermined. CDR1 GTSNPN and CDR2 SVGIG come from the germline V gene (reference sequence). Trimming left V 0 bases short and J 2 bases short, with 13 bases between. This CDR3 contains 15 residues. CDR3 sequence reads: CAWSVTYGINYGYTF. The CDR3 DNA is TGTGCCTGGAGTGTCACATACGGGATCAACTATGGCTACACCTTC.

This clonotype appeared a few times. This chain uses TRBV19 with TRBJ2-1, with 10 bases that match TRBD1. V dropped 4 bases and J dropped 0; count of bases not matched to a gene: 0. This CDR3 is 15 amino acids long. CDR1 is LNHDA, CDR2 SQIVND, per germline (reference sequence). This chain's CDR3 is CASSRTGGSYNEQFF. CDR3 DNA: TGTGCCAGTAGTAGGACAGGGGGCTCCTACAATGAGCAGTTCTTC.

V gene TRBV9 combines with J gene TRBJ1-2, with D possibly TRBD1 on 6 matching bases. CDR1 and CDR2 from the germline V gene are SGDLS and YYNGEE. This CDR3 contains 16 residues. With 0 bases removed from V and 0 bases from J, the gap between germline ends came to 12 bases. The CDR3 reads CASSVDVAGANYGYTF. As DNA, the CDR3 is TGTGCCAGCAGCGTAGACGTGGCAGGGGCTAACTATGGCTACACCTTC.

This clonotype has a handful of counts. This chain connects TRBV29-1 to TRBJ1-2; weak D call: TRBD1 (5 bases). Germline CDR1 reads SQVTM; CDR2 reads ANQGSEA. There are 14 residues in the CDR3. Deletions cut 1 base from V and 5 bases from J, with 14 bases between. The CDR3: CSVEAPTDTYGYTF. CDR3 in DNA: TGCAGCGTTGAAGCTCCGACAGATACATATGGCTACACCTTC.

This clonotype occurred many times. The chain carries TRBV18 and TRBJ2-7; D gene unclear. V lost 3 bases and J 9 bases, leaving 18 bases between the germline ends. Germline V gives CDR1 KGHSH, CDR2 LQKENI. CDR3 length equals 14 residues. The CDR3 region is CASSPSDGRVGQYF. The CDR3 coding sequence is TGTGCCAGCTCACCGTCGGACGGTCGGGTCGGGCAGTACTTC.

This clonotype was recorded at least ten times. The gene calls are TRBV5-1 and TRBJ1-1, with D maybe TRBD1 (6 bases). Trimming removed 0 bases at V and 0 bases at J, with 12 bases between. Per germline, CDR1 SGHRS and CDR2 YFSETQ. There are 16 residues in the CDR3. The CDR3: CASSLEGGGVNTEAFF. The CDR3 nucleotides are TGCGCCAGCAGCTTGGAAGGGGGAGGCGTGAACACTGAAGCTTTCTTT.

The sample holds a few counts of this clonotype. The CDR3 region has the DNA TGCAGTGCTAGAATCGGGTCTAGCCAGCCCCAGCATTTT. Its protein product is CSARIGSSQPQHF. The chain uses TRBV20-1 and TRBJ1-5, with D unclear. The germline V gene has CDR1 DFQATT and CDR2 SNEGSKA (reference sequence). Trimming cost V 2 bases and J 7 bases, with 12 bases left between them. CDR3 length: 13 residues.

The rearrangement uses TRBV9 and TRBJ1-1; a weak D match, TRBD1 (5 bases). This CDR3 comprises 14 residues. CDR1 and CDR2 (germline): SGDLS, YYNGEE. V lost 0 bases to trimming and J lost 8 bases, with 14 bases between them. CDR3 residues: CASSVGGRGEEAFF. The CDR3 DNA is TGTGCCAGCAGCGTAGGAGGCCGAGGGGAAGAAGCTTTCTTT.

The rearrangement joins TRBV18 to TRBJ1-2; maybe TRBD1 (5 bases). CDR3 size: 13 residues. Germline CDR1 and CDR2: KGHSH and LQKENI. V lost 6 bases, J lost 2 bases, and 10 bases lay in between. CDR3 protein: CASSASGNYGYTF. In DNA form, the CDR3 reads TGTGCCAGCTCCGCTTCAGGGAACTATGGCTACACCTTC.

This clonotype has a single count. This chain links TRBV5-1 with TRBJ2-3, with D perhaps being TRBD1 or TRBD2 (5 bases each). Germline V gene data show CDR1 as SGHRS and CDR2 as YFSETQ. There are 14 residues in the CDR3. Trimming left V 0 bases short and J 6 bases short, with 11 bases between. The CDR3 loop reads CASSLVVGADTQYF. The CDR3, as DNA: TGCGCCAGCAGCTTGGTCGTCGGGGCGGATACGCAGTATTTT.

This clonotype was seen many times. The chain employs TRBV6-5 and TRBJ2-7; 8 bases map to TRBD1. Germline CDR1 is MNHEY and CDR2 is SVGAGI. V was clipped by 6 bases and J by 0 bases; unmatched bases: 7. This CDR3 has 15 amino acids. The CDR3 here is CASRLGQETSYEQYF. The CDR3 DNA reads as TGTGCCAGCAGGCTGGGACAGGAGACCTCCTACGAGCAGTACTTC.

The chain uses TRBV6-1 and TRBJ1-2; perhaps TRBD1 as D (5 bases). The CDR3 extends over 13 amino acids. Trimming took off 3 bases at V and 8 bases at J, with 13 bases between the two ends. Germline V lookup: CDR1 MNHNS, CDR2 SASEGT. CDR3 sequence: CASSDSGRPGYTF. As DNA, the CDR3 is TGTGCCAGCAGTGATTCGGGACGGCCGGGCTACACCTTC.

This chain connects TRBV29-1 to TRBJ1-2, with a tentative D call TRBD1 (6 bases). The CDR3 extends over 13 amino acids. Germline CDR1 reads SQVTM; CDR2 reads ANQGSEA. Trimming cost V 7 bases and J 5 bases, with 17 bases left between them. This CDR3 is CSAGQGEGYGYTF. The CDR3 DNA sequence: TGCAGCGCGGGACAAGGGGAGGGATATGGCTACACCTTC.

In its sample, this clonotype was seen a few times. The chain carries TRBV6-5 and TRBJ1-5; no reliable D call. Germline CDR1 is MNHEY and CDR2 is SVGAGI. Trimming left V 0 bases short and J 5 bases short, with 8 bases between. The CDR3 runs to 14 residues. The CDR3 nucleotides are TGTGCCAGCAGTTACTCGAGAGGCTATCAGCCCCAGCATTTT. It encodes CASSYSRGYQPQHF.

The chain is built from TRBV30 and TRBJ1-5; no firm D call. The V gene's germline CDR1 is GTSNPN and CDR2 SVGIG (reference sequence). The CDR3 extends over 14 amino acids. Trimming removed 7 bases from V and 6 bases from J, with 19 bases in between. The CDR3 reads CAFGLGPAGQPQHF. As DNA, the CDR3 is TGTGCCTTTGGACTCGGGCCCGCGGGTCAGCCCCAGCATTTT.

The chain uses TRBV7-9 and TRBJ2-1; 13 bases agree with TRBD2. The CDR3 extends over 15 amino acids. The germline gives CDR1 SEHNR, CDR2 FQNEAQ (reference sequence). The trim removed 5 bases at V and 7 bases at J, leaving 5 bases unmatched. Written as DNA, the CDR3 is TGTGCCAGCAGCAAACTAGCGGGGGGGCTGAATGAGCAGTTCTTC. Protein: CASSKLAGGLNEQFF.

This clonotype was seen a few times. The germline gene is not matched at one end of the junction; a read error may be the cause. The rearrangement links TRBV4-1 to TRBJ2-7; D is undetermined. In germline, CDR1 is MGHRA, CDR2 YSYEKL. The CDR3 covers 11 residues. The CDR3 protein is CASSHLDTVRF. The CDR3 coding sequence is TGCGCCAGCAGCCACCTAGACACCGTTAGGTTC.

This clonotype has a handful of counts. V and J are TRBV27 and TRBJ2-7; TRBD1 aligns across 8 bases. Germline V gives CDR1 MNHEY, CDR2 SMNVEV (reference sequence). The CDR3 loop spans 18 amino acids. After removal of 10 bases from V and 6 bases from J, the junction contained 26 bases not matched to a gene. CDR3 DNA sequence: TGTGCCACCGTAGTGAAGGACAGGGTCCTTGGCGGAAAGTCCGAGCAGTACTTC. Translated: CATVVKDRVLGGKSEQYF.

In this sample, this clonotype turned up many times. V is TRBV6-5 and J is TRBJ2-7; the D call may be TRBD1 or TRBD2 (5 bases each). Germline V lookup: CDR1 MNHEY, CDR2 SVGAGI. Trimming took off 3 bases at V and 7 bases at J, with 13 bases between the two ends. CDR3 length: 13 amino acids. For the CDR3, the DNA is TGTGCCAGCAGTTATGGGGGAGTGAGTGAGCAGTACTTC. Protein: CASSYGGVSEQYF.

This clonotype was found a few times. The chain recombines TRBV2 with TRBJ2-2; D is unresolved. Deletions cut 7 bases from V and 2 bases from J, with 5 bases between. Germline lookup yields CDR1 SNHLY and CDR2 FYNNEI. CDR3 length: 12 residues. The CDR3 region has the DNA TGTGCCAGCACTGTTAACACCGGGGAGCTGTTTTTT. Encoded protein: CASTVNTGELFF. Together with reference TRBV2 and TRBJ2-2, the CDR3 gives the full variable domain: EPEVTQTPSHQVTQMGQEVILRCVPISNHLYFYWYRQILGQKVEFLVSFYNNEISEKSEIFDDQFSVERPDGSNFTLKIRSTKLEDSAMYFCASTVNTGELFFGEGSRLTVL.

Here the CDR3 DNA reads TGTGCCAGCAGTCCACTCCTAGGATACAATGAGCAGTTCTTC. It yields the protein CASSPLLGYNEQFF. The chain employs TRBV2 and TRBJ2-1; no firm D call. Trimming took off 5 bases at V and 4 bases at J, with 12 bases between the two ends. The CDR3 runs to 14 residues. CDR1 and CDR2 from the germline V gene are SNHLY and FYNNEI.

The gene calls are TRBV2 and TRBJ1-2; TRBD1 agrees at 7 bases. J lost 7 bases, V lost 9 bases, and 11 bases had no gene match. The CDR3 spans 13 residues. Per the germline V gene, CDR1 is SNHLY and CDR2 is FYNNEI. The CDR3 here is CASEAQGKGGYTF. CDR3 DNA sequence: TGTGCCAGTGAGGCACAGGGGAAAGGTGGCTACACCTTC.

CDR3 bases: TGTGCCAGCAGTTACACTAGCCGGAGGGTCTACGAGCAGTACTTC. Translating gives CASSYTSRRVYEQYF. This chain connects TRBV6-2 or TRBV6-3 to TRBJ2-7; weak D call: TRBD2 (6 bases). The V end lost 2 bases, the J end lost 3 bases, and 14 bases lay between the germline ends. The CDR3 has 15 residues. Germline V lookup: CDR1 MNHEY, CDR2 SVGEGT.

V is TRBV24-1 and J is TRBJ1-1; TRBD1 matches 7 bases. Germline assignment: CDR1 KGHDR and CDR2 SFDVKD. V lost 10 bases and J lost 3; bases outside the gene matches: 13. The CDR3 is 15 amino acids. The CDR3 region is CATIEARGPYTEAFF. Here the CDR3 DNA reads TGTGCCACAATAGAGGCAAGGGGGCCCTACACTGAAGCTTTCTTT.

This chain connects TRBV27 to TRBJ2-5; no reliable D call. Trimming shortened V by 0 bases and J by 7 bases, and 9 bases separated the two germline ends. The CDR3 is 13 amino acids. Germline V gene lookup returns CDR1 MNHEY and CDR2 SMNVEV (reference sequence). This chain's CDR3 is CASSLSMGWTQYF. The CDR3 DNA sequence: TGTGCCAGCAGTTTATCGATGGGGTGGACCCAGTACTTC.